This entry lists 9 T cell receptor beta chains sequenced from one sample in a study of blood T cell repertoires in COVID-19 (dated by TCRdb to the early 2020s). The library came from the immunoSEQ multiplex PCR assay. TCRdb carries this immuneACCESS record with in-frame sequences only. Its versions omit some clonotypes, under half of them owing to an unresolved V gene in the studies checked, with the rest unexplained. The sample table records some 200,000 clones; more than 70% of these occur just once. The ten largest clones add up to about 8.8% of the sample. Sequencing input: PBMCs or T cells enriched from blood (not recorded which). Receptors were obtained from a woman aged 18-29 years who had recovered from COVID-19.

V and J are TRBV11-2 and TRBJ2-2, with TRBD2 identical over 10 bases. This CDR3 spans 18 amino acids. V lost 2 bases, J lost 1 base, and 7 bases stayed unmatched. CDR1 is SGHAT and CDR2 is FQNNGV in the germline V gene. CDR3 sequence reads: CASSLRGSGGRNTGELFF. The CDR3 DNA reads as TGTGCCAGCAGCTTAAGGGGTAGCGGGGGGCGGAACACCGGGGAGCTGTTTTTT.

The chain has TRBV4-1 and TRBJ2-1; no clear D gene. The germline V gene has CDR1 MGHRA and CDR2 YSYEKL. The CDR3 is 15 residues long. The ends were cut back, 1 base at V and 0 bases at J, with 7 bases in the middle. CDR3 in amino acids: CASSQGRSSYNEQFF. The CDR3 nucleotides read TGCGCCAGCAGCCAAGGAAGGAGCTCCTACAATGAGCAGTTCTTC.

The V gene is TRBV19, the J gene TRBJ1-2, with a tentative D call TRBD1 (6 bases). Deletions cut 7 bases from V and 4 bases from J, with 16 bases between. Germline loops: CDR1 LNHDA, CDR2 SQIVND (reference sequence). There are 14 residues in the CDR3. This CDR3 reads CASTPDRYTYGYTF. CDR3 coding DNA: TGTGCCAGTACCCCGGACAGATACACCTATGGCTACACCTTC.

The V gene is TRBV4-1, the J gene TRBJ2-1; 14 positions match TRBD2. The V gene's germline CDR1 is MGHRA and CDR2 YSYEKL. V lost 1 base to trimming and J lost 7 bases; unmatched junction nucleotides: 3. CDR3 length: 16 amino acids. The CDR3 DNA sequence: TGCGCCAGCAGCCAAGGACTAGCGGGGGGGCCGAATGAGCAGTTCTTC. This codes for CASSQGLAGGPNEQFF.

This clone was detected a few times. The chain joins TRBV30 to TRBJ2-1, with D possibly matching TRBD1 (5 bases). Germline loops: CDR1 GTSNPN, CDR2 SVGIG (reference sequence). Trimming stripped 0 bases from V and 0 bases from J, with 12 bases between. The CDR3 has 16 amino acids. The chain's CDR3 is CAWSVQVSSSYNEQFF. CDR3 bases: TGTGCCTGGAGTGTACAGGTCTCGAGCTCCTACAATGAGCAGTTCTTC.

The CDR3 sequence: CASSLRSDSSYNEQFF. The CDR3 DNA reads as TGCGCCAGCAGCTTGAGATCCGATAGCTCCTACAATGAGCAGTTCTTC. The chain has TRBV5-1 and TRBJ2-1; D is unresolved. CDR3 length: 16 amino acids. CDR1 is SGHRS, CDR2 YFSETQ, per germline. Trimming shortened V by 1 base and J by 0 bases, and 11 bases separated the two germline ends.

The gene calls are TRBV11-2 and TRBJ1-2; TRBD1 might be the D (5 bases). V lost 5 bases and J lost 2, with 12 bases in between. CDR1 is SGHAT and CDR2 is FQNNGV in the germline V gene. The CDR3 length is 14 residues. The DNA for the CDR3 is TGTGCCAGCAGCCGAGGACAACCCAACTATGGCTACACCTTC. Its translation is CASSRGQPNYGYTF.

The chain is built from TRBV6-5 and TRBJ2-7, with D possibly TRBD2 on 6 matching bases. This CDR3 spans 13 amino acids. V lost 5 bases to trimming and J lost 2 bases, with 10 bases between them. Looked up from germline, CDR1 is MNHEY and CDR2 is SVGAGI. The CDR3 DNA is TGTGCCAGCAGTCCTCCGGGAGCCTACGAGCAGTACTTC. This gives the protein CASSPPGAYEQYF.

This sequence joins TRBV7-9 and TRBJ1-1, with D perhaps matching TRBD1 (6 bases). The germline gives CDR1 SEHNR, CDR2 FQNEAQ (reference sequence). Deletions cut 1 base from V and 6 bases from J, with 21 bases between. The CDR3 is 17 residues long. CDR3 bases: TGTGCCAGCAGCTTAGAGGCAACAGGGTTGTGGGGTTCTGAAGCTTTCTTT. This encodes CASSLEATGLWGSEAFF.